These 6 T cell receptor beta chains were sequenced from one sample in a study of T cell responses to AZD1222 COVID-19 vaccine. Assay used: immunoSEQ multiplex PCR; TCRdb lists only in-frame clones, some missing. The sample contains 110,000 to 150,000 clones, more than 85% of which appear only once. Source: peripheral blood, taken on day 0 of AZD1222 vaccination. These receptors originate from an adult in good health.

The chain has TRBV5-1 and TRBJ2-7, with D possibly TRBD1 on 5 matching bases. The germline V gene encodes CDR1 SGHRS and CDR2 YFSETQ. V lost 4 bases, J lost 5 bases, and 13 bases lay in between. This CDR3 region has 13 residues. CDR3 sequence: CASSRSGKDEQYF. DNA for the CDR3: TGCGCCAGCAGCAGGTCAGGGAAGGACGAGCAGTACTTC. Together with reference TRBV5-1 and TRBJ2-7, the CDR3 gives the full variable domain: KAGVTQTPRYLIKTRGQQVTLSCSPISGHRSVSWYQQTPGQGLQFLFEYFSETQRNKGNFPGRFSGRQFSNSRSEMNVSTLELGDSALYLCASSRSGKDEQYFGPGTRLTVT.

DNA for the CDR3: TGTGCCAGCAGTGAGGGCAGGGGGCGAGAGACCCAGTACTTC. Translating it yields CASSEGRGRETQYF. The chain carries TRBV6-1 and TRBJ2-5, with 8 bases identical to TRBD1. This CDR3 has 14 amino acids. Germline V gives CDR1 MNHNS, CDR2 SASEGT. The V segment lost 3 bases and the J segment 4 bases; nucleotides outside the gene matches: 4.

The rearrangement uses TRBV7-9 and TRBJ1-1; D not resolved. This CDR3 has 13 amino acids. CDR1 and CDR2 (germline): SEHNR, FQNEAQ (reference sequence). Trimming removed 5 bases from V and 0 bases from J, with 7 bases in between. The CDR3 loop reads CASSDGVNTEAFF. CDR3 coding DNA: TGTGCCAGCAGCGACGGGGTGAACACTGAAGCTTTCTTT.

The gene calls are TRBV5-1 and TRBJ2-1; TRBD1 matches at 11 bases. The germline V gene has CDR1 SGHRS and CDR2 YFSETQ. This CDR3 comprises 15 residues. V dropped 4 bases and J dropped 8; count of bases not matched to a gene: 8. The CDR3: CASSLGQGESDEQFF. DNA of the CDR3: TGCGCCAGCAGCCTGGGACAGGGGGAAAGCGATGAGCAGTTCTTC.

The chain joins TRBV6-1 to TRBJ2-7, with TRBD1 as a possible D gene (5 bases). This CDR3 spans 11 amino acids. Trimming removed 2 bases from V and 6 bases from J, with 5 bases in between. CDR1 is MNHNS and CDR2 is SASEGT in the germline V gene. Here the CDR3 reads CASSEQGEQYF. CDR3 sequence (DNA): TGTGCCAGCAGTGAACAGGGCGAGCAGTACTTC.

V gene TRBV9 combines with J gene TRBJ2-5, with D possibly TRBD2 on 6 matching bases. The V gene lost 5 bases and the J gene lost 2 bases, with 16 bases spanning the gap. The CDR3 sequence is 15 residues long. CDR1 SGDLS and CDR2 YYNGEE come from the germline V gene. This CDR3 reads CASSVGGREQETQYF. DNA for the CDR3: TGTGCCAGCAGTGTTGGAGGGCGGGAACAAGAGACCCAGTACTTC.